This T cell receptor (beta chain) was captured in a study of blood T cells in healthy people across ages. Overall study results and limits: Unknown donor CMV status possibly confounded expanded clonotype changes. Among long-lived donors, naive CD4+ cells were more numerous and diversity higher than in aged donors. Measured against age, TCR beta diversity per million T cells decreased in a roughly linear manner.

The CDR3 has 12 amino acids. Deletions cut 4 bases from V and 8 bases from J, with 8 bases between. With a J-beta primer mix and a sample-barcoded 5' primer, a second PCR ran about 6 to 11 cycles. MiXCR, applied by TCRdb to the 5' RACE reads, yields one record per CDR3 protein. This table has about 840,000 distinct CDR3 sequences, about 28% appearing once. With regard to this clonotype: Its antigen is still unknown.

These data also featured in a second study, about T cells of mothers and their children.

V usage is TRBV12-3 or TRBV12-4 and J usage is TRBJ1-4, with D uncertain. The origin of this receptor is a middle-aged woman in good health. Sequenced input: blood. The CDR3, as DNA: TGTGCCAGCAGTTCCGCCTCGGAAAAACTGTTTTTT. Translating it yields CASSSASEKLFF.